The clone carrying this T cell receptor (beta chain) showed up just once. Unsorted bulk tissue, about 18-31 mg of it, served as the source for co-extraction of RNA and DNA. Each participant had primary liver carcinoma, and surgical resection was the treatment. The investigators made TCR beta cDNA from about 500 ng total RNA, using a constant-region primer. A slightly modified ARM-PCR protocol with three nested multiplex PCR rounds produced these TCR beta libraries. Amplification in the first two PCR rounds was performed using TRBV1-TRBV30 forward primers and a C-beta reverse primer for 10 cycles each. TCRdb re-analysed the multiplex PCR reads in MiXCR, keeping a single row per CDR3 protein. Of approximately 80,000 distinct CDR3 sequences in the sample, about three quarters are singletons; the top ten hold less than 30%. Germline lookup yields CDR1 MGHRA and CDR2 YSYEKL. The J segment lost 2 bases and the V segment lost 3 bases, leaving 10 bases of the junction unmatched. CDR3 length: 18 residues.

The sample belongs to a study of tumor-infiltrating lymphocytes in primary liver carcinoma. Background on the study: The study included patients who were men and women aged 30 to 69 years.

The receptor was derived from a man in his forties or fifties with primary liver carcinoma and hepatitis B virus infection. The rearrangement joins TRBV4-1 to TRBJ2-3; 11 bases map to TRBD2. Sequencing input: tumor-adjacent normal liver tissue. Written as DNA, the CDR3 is TGCGCCAGCAGCCAGGTGACTAGCGGGAAAGTATACACAGATACGCAGTATTTT. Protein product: CASSQVTSGKVYTDTQYF.